Presented here are 5 T cell receptor beta chains from one specimen sequenced in a study of blood T cell repertoires in COVID-19. Only in-frame clones appear in the TCRdb table, and some are missing; sequencing was by immunoSEQ multiplex PCR. This table has over 200,000 clones, just under 85% appearing once. The sequencing sample was made of peripheral blood. The source is a woman between 50 and 59 years old with active or convalescent COVID-19.

This clone has a handful of counts. The J gene is TRBJ1-1, the V gene TRBV28; no clear D. V lost 5 bases to trimming and J lost 7 bases, with 8 bases between them. CDR1 is MDHEN, CDR2 SYDVKM, per germline. This CDR3 has 11 residues. The CDR3 is CASSTRFEAFF. The CDR3 DNA is TGTGCCAGCAGTACTAGGTTTGAAGCTTTCTTT.

The chain carries TRBV5-1 and TRBJ2-2, with 10 nucleotides matching TRBD1. The CDR3 contains 16 residues. Unmatched junction bases numbered 5, after V lost 1 base and J lost 5 bases. CDR1 and CDR2 (germline): SGHRS, YFSETQ. The CDR3 DNA reads TGCGCCAGCAGCTTGTCCGGGACAGGGGTTACCGGGGAGCTGTTTTTT. It is translated as CASSLSGTGVTGELFF.

V usage is TRBV28 and J usage is TRBJ1-2; D remains ambiguous. The CDR3 consists of 12 residues. Per germline, CDR1 MDHEN and CDR2 SYDVKM. Trimming removed 3 bases from V and 5 bases from J, with 7 bases in between. CDR3 in DNA: TGTGCCAGCAGTTTCAACGAGTATGGCTACACCTTC. Residues: CASSFNEYGYTF.

This sequence joins TRBV6-5 and TRBJ1-1; maybe TRBD1 (6 bases). Trimming took 7 bases from V and 5 from J, leaving 17 bases between them. This CDR3 has 14 residues. Germline assignment: CDR1 MNHEY and CDR2 SVGAGI. The CDR3: CASIIPSGTTEAFF. CDR3 nucleotide sequence: TGTGCCAGCATCATCCCCTCGGGGACAACTGAAGCTTTCTTT.

This clone was recorded once. The V and J genes are TRBV24-1 and TRBJ2-1; TRBD1 matches 10 bases. The CDR3 has 14 amino acids. Trimming cost V 4 bases and J 7 bases; bases outside gene matches: 3. The germline CDR1 and CDR2 sequences are KGHDR and SFDVKD. DNA for the CDR3: TGTGCCACCAGTGACCCGGGACAGGGGAATGAGCAGTTCTTC. Translated, it gives CATSDPGQGNEQFF.